One sample yielded the 4 T cell receptor beta chains listed below, sequenced in a study of T-cell reconstitution after alpha-beta-depleted transplantation in children. Unique molecular identifiers tagged the TCRbeta library. In TCRdb, the PCR reads were re-called with MiXCR into one record per CDR3 protein. The table records 200,000 to 250,000 distinct CDR3 sequences, 8% to 10% of them present only once. The sequences come from PBMCs from the stem cell graft donor, collected from the stem cell graft. These TCRs come from a human donor who donated a stem cell graft to a child with acute lymphoblastic leukemia.

The table lists this clonotype with many counts. The chain carries TRBV10-3 and TRBJ2-2, with D perhaps TRBD1 or TRBD2 (5 bases each). The V end was cut by 8 bases, the J end by 7 bases, with 14 bases between. CDR1 ENHRY and CDR2 SYGVKD come from the germline V gene. The CDR3 extends over 13 amino acids. The CDR3 coding sequence is TGTGCCATCGGGGGTACCGCTGGCGGGGAGCTGTTTTTT. Translating it yields CAIGGTAGGELFF.

This clonotype was seen a handful of times. V usage is TRBV10-3 and J usage is TRBJ2-2; a possible D gene is TRBD2 (6 bases). This CDR3 comprises 12 residues. The ends were cut back, 6 bases at V and 5 bases at J, with 7 bases in the middle. Germline CDR1 and CDR2: ENHRY and SYGVKD. The DNA for the CDR3 is TGTGCCATCAGGGAGGGGACCGGGGAGCTGTTTTTT. Its translation: CAIREGTGELFF.

This clonotype has a handful of counts. The V call is TRBV5-6, the J call TRBJ2-7; D assignment may be TRBD1 or TRBD2 (5 bases each). Germline V gene sequence: CDR1 SGHDT, CDR2 YYEEEE. Trimming removed 2 bases from V and 4 bases from J, with 13 bases in between. The CDR3 spans 14 residues. The CDR3: CASSFRGELYEQYF. The CDR3 DNA follows: TGTGCCAGCAGCTTTCGAGGGGAGCTTTACGAGCAGTACTTC.

The chain joins TRBV5-1 to TRBJ1-1; TRBD1 might be the D (6 bases). The CDR3 sequence is 15 residues long. CDR1 is SGHRS and CDR2 is YFSETQ in the germline V gene. The V end lost 1 base, the J end lost 1 base, and 11 bases lay between the germline ends. The DNA of the CDR3 is TGCGCCAGCAGCTTGTCCGGGGGCACGAACACTGAAGCTTTCTTT. Translating it yields CASSLSGGTNTEAFF.